The clone carrying this TCR beta chain appeared a few times. The antigen remains unidentified. Exclusion of a patient resulted from uncontrolled infection, other autoimmune disease, pregnancy or lactation. The sample, blood from the first hyperthyroidism diagnosis, precedes any ophthalmopathy symptoms. This sample is part of a study of T cells in Graves' hyperthyroidism and ophthalmopathy. TCR beta CDR3 sequences were amplified from RNA transcripts. TCR CDR3 regions were first amplified by RT-PCR with HTBI primers. One entry per CDR3 protein, called by TCRdb with MiXCR from the multiplex PCR reads. The table records fewer than 450,000 distinct CDR3 sequences, 15% to 20% of them present only once. The V gene's germline CDR1 is LNHNV and CDR2 YYDKDF (reference sequence). This CDR3 region has 15 residues. Trimming took off 0 bases at V and 4 bases at J, with 12 bases between the two ends. Broader study findings: A model using 13 V-J features told ophthalmopathy apart from stable hyperthyroidism.

The clonotype comes from a woman under 40 with Graves' hyperthyroidism that later progressed to Graves' ophthalmopathy. The sample consisted of blood. The V gene is TRBV15, the J gene TRBJ1-1, with D perhaps matching TRBD1 (5 bases). The CDR3: CATSRDRGSGTEAFF. In DNA, the CDR3 is TGTGCCACCAGCAGAGATCGGGGGTCGGGCACTGAAGCTTTCTTT.